Included here is one T cell receptor (beta chain) sequence, with context. The data originate from a study of shared T cell receptors in the human thymus. Some clones are missing from TCRdb's copy, which holds only in-frame ones; the method was immunoSEQ multiplex PCR. The table lists some 760,000 clones, 75% to 90% of them singletons. The CDR3 loop spans 12 amino acids. Germline CDR1 and CDR2: MDHEN and SYDVKM. With 8 bases removed from V and 6 bases from J, the gap between germline ends came to 13 bases. This sample was also put to use in a study of human thymus T cells.

This chain uses TRBV28 with TRBJ1-2; unclear D gene. Sequencing was performed on thymocytes. The clonotype originates from a girl under three years old with a congenital heart defect. CDR3 sequence reads: CASYRRLHGYTF. The CDR3 DNA follows: TGTGCCAGCTACCGGAGGCTGCATGGCTACACCTTC.